Described below is a single T cell receptor (beta chain) sequence and its context. This sample is part of a study of blood T cell repertoires in COVID-19. Study context: Sample material is recorded as cDNA or gDNA derived from T cells, B-cell-depleted T cells, or PBMCs.

Authors' processing steps: Amplification with reference gene primers provided the estimates of nucleated cell counts. The repertoire was sequenced with immunoSEQ multiplex PCR; TCRdb's copy has only in-frame clones and lacks some. V and J calls and clone size are as listed in that table; D and trimming were resolved from the DNA. The table includes roughly 250,000 clones, around 90% detected once. Everyone who took part was roughly 18 to 89 years old, and they came from roughly 25 US areas. Grouping used clinical history reported by participants in a survey and questionnaire. The receptor was derived from a woman aged 30 to 39 with acute COVID-19. The sequencing sample was made of PBMCs or T cells enriched from blood (not recorded which).

The CDR3 sequence: CASSFTGGPSYNEQFF. The CDR3 DNA reads as TGTGCCAGCAGCTTCACCGGGGGGCCCTCCTACAATGAGCAGTTCTTC. The chain employs TRBV5-5 and TRBJ2-1, with D tentatively TRBD2 (7 bases). The CDR3 is 16 amino acids. Germline assignment: CDR1 SGHKS and CDR2 YYEKEE (reference sequence). Trimming cost V 2 bases and J 0 bases, with 12 bases left between them.